The rows below give T cell receptor beta chains drawn from one sample of a study of T cells in Graves' hyperthyroidism and ophthalmopathy. TCRdb redid the calling of the multiplex PCR reads with MiXCR, one entry per CDR3 protein. The sample lists roughly 280,000 distinct CDR3 sequences, 20% to 25% occurring once. Sequenced: blood. The receptors derive from a man aged 25-40 years with Graves' ophthalmopathy. CDR3s include the opening cysteine and the closing phenylalanine or tryptophan. A D gene is named only where the DNA matches it firmly. Some rows have no size entry. The others give once, few or many, or a class for an expanded clone.

J gene	D gene	V gene	clone size	CDR3 DNA	CDR3 protein
TRBJ1-1	-	TRBV20-1	-	TGCAGTGCTAGAGATCCCTGGGCGGCGCACACTGAAGCTTTCTTT	CSARDPWAAHTEAFF
TRBJ2-1	TRBD2	TRBV5-1	many	TGCGCCAGCAGCTTGGTTAGCGGGCTGACGACTGAGCAGTTCTTC	CASSLVSGLTTEQFF
TRBJ2-3	-	TRBV7-2	-	TGTGCCAGCAGTACCGGATACGGGAACACAGATACGCAGTATTTT	CASSTGYGNTDTQYF
TRBJ2-7	TRBD2	TRBV28	-	TGTGCCAGCAGTTTCGAGGTAGCGGGACTTATCTACGAGCAGTACTTC	CASSFEVAGLIYEQYF
TRBJ2-7	TRBD2	TRBV27	-	TGTGCCAGCAGTTGGGGGAGGGCCGGGGAGCAGTACTTC	CASSWGRAGEQYF
TRBJ1-6	-	TRBV11-3	once	TGTGCCAGCAGCACCGCAGGAATACAATCACCCCTCCGCTTT	CASSTAGIQSPLRF
TRBJ1-1	-	TRBV27	many	TGTGCCAGCAGTTCGCCCCCCGACACCACGAACACTGAAGCTTTCTTT	CASSSPPDTTNTEAFF
TRBJ1-2	TRBD1	TRBV20-1	few	TGCAGTGCTAGAGACCTGGGGACAGGGGATGGCTACACCTTC	CSARDLGTGDGYTF
TRBJ2-6	TRBD1	TRBV12-3/TRBV12-4	-	TGTGCCAGCAGCTCCAACTGGGGGCAGGGGGCTTCAGGGGCCAACGTCCTGACTTTC	CASSSNWGQGASGANVLTF
TRBJ2-6	-	TRBV11-1	many	TGTGCCAGCAGCTCATGGGGGCTCCTCGGGGCCAACGTCCTGACTTTC	CASSSWGLLGANVLTF
TRBJ2-2	TRBD1	TRBV12-3/TRBV12-4	many	TGTGCCAGCAGTGACGGACAGGTTGTTGACACCGGGGAGCTGTTTTTT	CASSDGQVVDTGELFF
TRBJ2-1	TRBD2	TRBV7-3	-	TGTGCCAGCAGCTTAAGTCTAGCGGGAGGTGAGCAGTTCTTC	CASSLSLAGGEQFF
TRBJ2-7	-	TRBV12-5	-	TGTGCTAGTGGTTTGTCTTCCCCCTACGAGCAGTACTTC	CASGLSSPYEQYF
TRBJ2-1	TRBD2	TRBV15	few	TGTGCCACCAGCAGAGATCGGGCGGGAGGGCGGAATGAGCAGTTCTTC	CATSRDRAGGRNEQFF
TRBJ2-3	-	TRBV4-2	few	TGTGCCAGCAGCCAAGGTGTGAGTCCCGAGCCCACAGATACGCAGTATTTT	CASSQGVSPEPTDTQYF
TRBJ1-4	-	TRBV20-1	few	TGCAGTGCACAGGGTGGAGAAAAACTGTTTTTT	CSAQGGEKLFF
TRBJ1-2	-	TRBV6-1	-	TGTGCCAGCACCGCCGGGGGGGAGGCCACGGGGGGCTACACCTTC	CASTAGGEATGGYTF
TRBJ2-5	-	TRBV11-2	many	TGTGCCAGCGCTTTGGAGAACCCACAAGAGACCCAGTACTTC	CASALENPQETQYF
TRBJ2-2	-	TRBV28	-	TGTGCCAGCAGTTTAAGGGCCATCACCGGGGAGCTGTTTTTT	CASSLRAITGELFF
TRBJ1-5	-	TRBV28	many	TGTGCCAGCAGAAAAGACAGGCCGAGCAATCAGCCCCAGCATTTT	CASRKDRPSNQPQHF
TRBJ2-5	TRBD1	TRBV2	many	TGTGCCAGCAGGTCCCTCCGGACAGGTCCCTCGGCGGAGACCCAGTACTTC	CASRSLRTGPSAETQYF
TRBJ2-4	TRBD1	TRBV30	-	TGTGCCCGCTCACAGGGGCACGGCAAAAACATTCAGTACTTC	CARSQGHGKNIQYF
TRBJ1-4	-	TRBV12-3/TRBV12-4	-	TGTGCCAGCAGTTCTGTGGGGCGCGGTGAAAAACTGTTTTTT	CASSSVGRGEKLFF
TRBJ2-1	-	TRBV6-1	-	TGTGCCAGCACCCCCAGGGGGGGGCTCTCCTACAATGAGCAGTTCTTC	CASTPRGGLSYNEQFF
TRBJ2-3	-	TRBV28	-	TGTGCCAGCAGTCCCCATTCTAGCGTTCGTGGGACAGATACGCAGTATTTT	CASSPHSSVRGTDTQYF
TRBJ1-5	-	TRBV2	many	TGTGCCAGCAGTTTGGAGGCGAGCAATCAGCCCCAGCATTTT	CASSLEASNQPQHF
TRBJ1-2	TRBD1	TRBV12-3/TRBV12-4	-	TGTGCCAGCAGCCCGCGGGACAGGGGGGACTATGGCTACACCTTC	CASSPRDRGDYGYTF
TRBJ1-2	-	TRBV30	few	TGTGCCTGTACTCAGGGTGGAAATTTCGGTGGCTACACCTTC	CACTQGGNFGGYTF
TRBJ1-5	-	TRBV6-2/TRBV6-3	many	TGTGCCAGCAGTTACCCCCAAAAATCCCAGCATTTT	CASSYPQKSQHF
TRBJ2-7	-	TRBV4-1	-	TGCGCCAGCAGCCAAGAGTTAGTAGGTAGGGGGTACGCCGACGAGCAGTACTTC	CASSQELVGRGYADEQYF
TRBJ2-1	-	TRBV24-1	-	TGTGCCACCAGACCCAGAGTGGGCAATGAGCAGTTCTTC	CATRPRVGNEQFF
TRBJ2-7	-	TRBV20-1	many	TGCAGTGCTAGGCCAGGTGGCTACGAGCAGTACTTC	CSARPGGYEQYF
TRBJ1-4	TRBD1	TRBV28	-	TGTGCCAGCAGTTGGCGGGGACAGGGTGGCGAAAAACTGTTTTTT	CASSWRGQGGEKLFF
TRBJ2-2	-	TRBV28	many	TGTGCCAGCAGTCCCCCCGGGGGGCGGGGAGGTAGCACCGGGGAGCTGTTTTTT	CASSPPGGRGGSTGELFF
TRBJ2-3	-	TRBV19	-	TGTGCCAGTAATTCAGGGAAGGGAGTCCCAGATACGCAGTATTTT	CASNSGKGVPDTQYF
TRBJ1-1	-	TRBV5-1	many	TGCGCCAGCACGGATCACAGAGTGAACACTGAAGCTTTCTTT	CASTDHRVNTEAFF
TRBJ2-5	TRBD1	TRBV10-3	-	TGTGCCAGCCGACAGGCTACAGGGGGTTACCAAGAGACCCAGTACTTC	CASRQATGGYQETQYF
TRBJ2-5	-	TRBV2	many	TGTGCCAGCAGTGAATTACGTGGTGGAGAGACCCAGTACTTC	CASSELRGGETQYF
TRBJ2-3	-	TRBV24-1	many	TGTGCCACCAGTGATTTGCAAAGCCGGGGTACCACGCAGTATTTT	CATSDLQSRGTTQYF
TRBJ2-3	-	TRBV2	many	TGTGCCAGCCGGGGTGGCAGCGGAATCACAGATACGCAGTATTTT	CASRGGSGITDTQYF
TRBJ2-1	TRBD2	TRBV20-1	-	TGCAGTGCTAGAGAGGGCGGGAGGATCCATGAGCAGTTCTTC	CSAREGGRIHEQFF
TRBJ2-7	-	TRBV11-2	many	TGTGCCAGCAGCTTAGTCCAAAGTGGGGAGCAGTACTTC	CASSLVQSGEQYF
TRBJ2-1	TRBD2	TRBV27	-	TGTGCCAGCACCTTGACTAGCGGGGGCAATGAGCAGTTCTTC	CASTLTSGGNEQFF
TRBJ1-1	-	TRBV7-8	-	TGTGCCAGCAGCTTTACGGCGGGGCTCTGGGGATTGAACACTGAAGCTTTCTTT	CASSFTAGLWGLNTEAFF
TRBJ1-1	-	TRBV28	few	TGTGCCATAGCCGGTAACACTGAAGCTTTCTTT	CAIAGNTEAFF
TRBJ2-7	-	TRBV9	many	TGTGCCAGCAGCGTAGGGGACTTCTCCTCCTACGAGCAGTACTTC	CASSVGDFSSYEQYF
TRBJ2-3	TRBD2	TRBV2	few	TGTGCCAGCACACCGGAGCGGGAGGACACGGATACGCAGTATTTT	CASTPEREDTDTQYF
TRBJ1-2	-	TRBV11-3	many	TGTGCCAGCAGGAGGACCCCCTTCTATGGCTACACCTTC	CASRRTPFYGYTF
TRBJ2-2	-	TRBV4-1	-	TGCGCCAGCAGCCAAGATTGGGCAGGGGATACCGGGGAGCTGTTTTTT	CASSQDWAGDTGELFF
TRBJ1-1	-	TRBV30	many	TGTGCCTGGAGTGCACTGGGCCCCACTGAAGCTTTCTTT	CAWSALGPTEAFF
TRBJ1-5	TRBD1	TRBV19	-	TGTGCCAGTAGTATTCGAGGGGGCCGGCAGCCCCAGCATTTT	CASSIRGGRQPQHF
TRBJ2-5	TRBD1	TRBV10-1	few	TGCGCCAGCGGAGAGGACAGGGGGGAGACCCAGTACTTC	CASGEDRGETQYF
TRBJ1-4	-	TRBV28	-	TGTGCCAGCAGTTTAAATGTGCGAGATAATGAAAAACTGTTTTTT	CASSLNVRDNEKLFF
TRBJ2-1	-	TRBV7-9	-	TGTGCCAGCAGCAGAGGTGCGGGAGAGCAGTTCTTC	CASSRGAGEQFF
TRBJ1-1	-	TRBV12-3/TRBV12-4	many	TGTGCCAGCAGATCGGGACCGAGGAACACTGAAGCTTTCTTT	CASRSGPRNTEAFF
TRBJ1-3	TRBD1	TRBV6-2/TRBV6-3	few	TGTGCCAGCAACGACAGGGACTACTCTGGAAACACCATATATTTT	CASNDRDYSGNTIYF
TRBJ2-3	TRBD2	TRBV2	few	TGTGCCAGCGAGGGAGCGGGAGGGCCTACAGATACGCAGTATTTT	CASEGAGGPTDTQYF